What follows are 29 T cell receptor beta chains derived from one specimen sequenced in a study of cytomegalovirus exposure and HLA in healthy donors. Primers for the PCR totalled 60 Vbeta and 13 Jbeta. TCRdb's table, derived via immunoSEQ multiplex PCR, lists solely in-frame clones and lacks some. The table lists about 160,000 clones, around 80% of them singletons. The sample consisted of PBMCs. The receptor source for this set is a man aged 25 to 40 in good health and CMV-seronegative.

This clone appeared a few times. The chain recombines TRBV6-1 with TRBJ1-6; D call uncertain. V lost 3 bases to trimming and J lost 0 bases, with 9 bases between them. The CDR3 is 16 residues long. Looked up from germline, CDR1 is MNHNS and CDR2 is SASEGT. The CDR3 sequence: CASSDILGSYNSPLHF. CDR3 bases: TGTGCCAGCAGTGATATCCTAGGCTCCTATAATTCACCCCTCCACTTT.

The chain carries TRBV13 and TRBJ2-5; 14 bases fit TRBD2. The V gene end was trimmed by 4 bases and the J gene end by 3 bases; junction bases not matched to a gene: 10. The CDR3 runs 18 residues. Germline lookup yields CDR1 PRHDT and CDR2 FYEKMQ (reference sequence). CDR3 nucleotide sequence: TGTGCCAGCAGCTCGGGACTAGCGGGGGTTATTCCCGAAGAGACCCAGTACTTC. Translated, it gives CASSSGLAGVIPEETQYF.

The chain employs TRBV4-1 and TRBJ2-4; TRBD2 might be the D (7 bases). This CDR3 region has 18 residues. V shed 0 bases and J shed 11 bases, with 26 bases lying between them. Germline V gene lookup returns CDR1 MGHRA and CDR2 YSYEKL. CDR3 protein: CASSQEGGSRAGKGVQYF. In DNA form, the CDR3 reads TGCGCCAGCAGCCAAGAGGGGGGCTCTAGAGCGGGAAAAGGGGTTCAGTACTTC.

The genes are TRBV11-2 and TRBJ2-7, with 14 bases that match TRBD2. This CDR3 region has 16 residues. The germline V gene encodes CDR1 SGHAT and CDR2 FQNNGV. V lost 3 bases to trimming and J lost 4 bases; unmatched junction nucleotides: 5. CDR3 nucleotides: TGTGCCAGCAGCTTCGCCGGGACTAGCGGGAGTTACGAGCAGTACTTC. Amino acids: CASSFAGTSGSYEQYF.

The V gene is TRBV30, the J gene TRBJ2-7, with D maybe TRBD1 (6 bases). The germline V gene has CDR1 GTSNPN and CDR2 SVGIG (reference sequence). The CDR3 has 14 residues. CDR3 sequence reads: CASTRGGTFYEQYF. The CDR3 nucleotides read TGTGCTTCAACCCGGGGTGGGACATTCTACGAGCAGTACTTC.

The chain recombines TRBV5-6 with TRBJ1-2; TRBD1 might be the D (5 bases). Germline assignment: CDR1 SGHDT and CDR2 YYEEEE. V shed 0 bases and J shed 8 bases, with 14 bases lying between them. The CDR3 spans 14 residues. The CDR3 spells CASSLGAWGDGYTF. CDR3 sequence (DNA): TGTGCCAGCAGCTTGGGTGCATGGGGGGACGGCTACACCTTC.

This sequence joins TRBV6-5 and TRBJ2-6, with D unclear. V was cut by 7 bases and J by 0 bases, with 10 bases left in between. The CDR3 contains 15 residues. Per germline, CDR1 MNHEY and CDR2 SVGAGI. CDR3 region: CASKAESSGANVLTF. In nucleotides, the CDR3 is TGTGCCAGCAAGGCGGAGAGCTCTGGGGCCAACGTCCTGACTTTC.

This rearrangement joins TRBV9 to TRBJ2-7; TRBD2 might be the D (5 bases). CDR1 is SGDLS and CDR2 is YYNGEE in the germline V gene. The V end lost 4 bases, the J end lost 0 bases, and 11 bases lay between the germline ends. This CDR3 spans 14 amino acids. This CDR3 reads CASSPRTFSYEQYF. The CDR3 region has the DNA TGTGCCAGCAGCCCCCGGACTTTCTCCTACGAGCAGTACTTC.

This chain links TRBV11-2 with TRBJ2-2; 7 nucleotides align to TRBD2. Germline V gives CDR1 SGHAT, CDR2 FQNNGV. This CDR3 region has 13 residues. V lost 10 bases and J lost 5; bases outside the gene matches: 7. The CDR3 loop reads CATGGSRTGELFF. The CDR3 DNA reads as TGTGCCACCGGGGGGTCCCGGACCGGGGAGCTGTTTTTT.

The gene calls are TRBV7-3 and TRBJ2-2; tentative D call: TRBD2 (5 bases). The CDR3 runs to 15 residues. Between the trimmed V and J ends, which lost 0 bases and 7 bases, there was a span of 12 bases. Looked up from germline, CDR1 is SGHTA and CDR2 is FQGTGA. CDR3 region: CASSLTGALGGELFF. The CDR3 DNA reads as TGTGCCAGCAGCTTAACGGGAGCCCTGGGCGGGGAGCTGTTTTTT.

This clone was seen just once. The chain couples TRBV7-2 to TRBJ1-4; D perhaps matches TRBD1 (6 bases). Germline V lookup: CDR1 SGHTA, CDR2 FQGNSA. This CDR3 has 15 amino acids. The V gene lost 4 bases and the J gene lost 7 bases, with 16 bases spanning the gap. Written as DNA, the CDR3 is TGTGCCAGCAGCTCTATTACAGGGTACGGTGAAAAACTGTTTTTT. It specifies CASSSITGYGEKLFF.

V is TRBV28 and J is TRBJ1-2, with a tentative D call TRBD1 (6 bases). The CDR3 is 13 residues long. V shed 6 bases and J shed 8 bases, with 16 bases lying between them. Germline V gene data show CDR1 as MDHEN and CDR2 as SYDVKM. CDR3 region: CASSPGQRRGYTF. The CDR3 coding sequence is TGTGCCAGCAGCCCGGGACAAAGGAGGGGCTACACCTTC.

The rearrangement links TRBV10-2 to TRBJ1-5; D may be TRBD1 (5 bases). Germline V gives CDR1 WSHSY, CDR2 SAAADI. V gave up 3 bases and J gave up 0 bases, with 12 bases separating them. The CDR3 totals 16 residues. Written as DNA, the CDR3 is TGCGCCAGCAGTGATTCGGGACTTTATAGCAATCAGCCCCAGCATTTT. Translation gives CASSDSGLYSNQPQHF.

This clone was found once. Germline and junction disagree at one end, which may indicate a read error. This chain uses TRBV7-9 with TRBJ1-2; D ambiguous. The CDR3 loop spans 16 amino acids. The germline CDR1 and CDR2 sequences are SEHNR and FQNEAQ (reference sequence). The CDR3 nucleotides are TGTTCCAGCAGCTTTCCGAACGTACCAGCTAACTATGGCTACACCTTC. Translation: CSSSFPNVPANYGYTF.

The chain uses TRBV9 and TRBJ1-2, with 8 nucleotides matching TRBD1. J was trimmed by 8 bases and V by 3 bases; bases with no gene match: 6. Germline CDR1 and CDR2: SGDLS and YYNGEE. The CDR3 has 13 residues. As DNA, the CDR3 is TGTGCCAGCAGCGCGTCCGACAGGGGCGGCTACACCTTC. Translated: CASSASDRGGYTF.

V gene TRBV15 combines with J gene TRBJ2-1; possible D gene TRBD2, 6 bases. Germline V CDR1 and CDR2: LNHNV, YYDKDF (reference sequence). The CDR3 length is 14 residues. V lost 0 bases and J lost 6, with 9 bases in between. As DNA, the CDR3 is TGTGCCACCAGCAGAGAACTAGCTGGCAATGAGCAGTTCTTC. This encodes CATSRELAGNEQFF.

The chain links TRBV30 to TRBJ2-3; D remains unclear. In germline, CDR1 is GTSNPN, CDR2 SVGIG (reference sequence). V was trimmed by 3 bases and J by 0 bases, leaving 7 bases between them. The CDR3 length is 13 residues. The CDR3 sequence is CAWRGVSTDTQYF. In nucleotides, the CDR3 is TGTGCCTGGAGAGGAGTGAGCACAGATACGCAGTATTTT.

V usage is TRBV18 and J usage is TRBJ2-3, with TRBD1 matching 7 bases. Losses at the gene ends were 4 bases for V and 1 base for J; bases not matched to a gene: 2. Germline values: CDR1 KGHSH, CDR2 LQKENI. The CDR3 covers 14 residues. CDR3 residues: CASSHGTGTDTQYF. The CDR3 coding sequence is TGTGCCAGCTCACATGGGACAGGCACAGATACGCAGTATTTT.

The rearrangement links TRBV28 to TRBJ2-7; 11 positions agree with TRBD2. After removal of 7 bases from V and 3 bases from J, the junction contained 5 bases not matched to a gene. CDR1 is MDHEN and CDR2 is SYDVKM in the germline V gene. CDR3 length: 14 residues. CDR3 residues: CASTRLAGFYEQYF. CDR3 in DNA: TGTGCCAGCACCCGACTAGCGGGGTTCTACGAGCAGTACTTC. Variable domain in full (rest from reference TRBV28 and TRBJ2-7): DVKVTQSSRYLVKRTGEKVFLECVQDMDHENMFWYRQDPGLGLRLIYFSYDVKMKEKGDIPEGYSVSREKKERFSLILESASTNQTSMYLCASTRLAGFYEQYFGPGTRLTVT.

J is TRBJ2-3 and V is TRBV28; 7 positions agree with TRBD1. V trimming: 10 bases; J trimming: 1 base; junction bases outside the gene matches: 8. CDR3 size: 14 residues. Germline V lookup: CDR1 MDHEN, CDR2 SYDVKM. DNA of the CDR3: TGTGCCACCTCGATAACAGGGGGCACAGATACGCAGTATTTT. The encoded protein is CATSITGGTDTQYF.

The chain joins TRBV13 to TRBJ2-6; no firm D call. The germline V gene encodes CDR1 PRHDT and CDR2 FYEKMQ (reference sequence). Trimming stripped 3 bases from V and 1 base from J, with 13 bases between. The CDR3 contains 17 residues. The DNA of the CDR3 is TGTGCCAGCAGCTTGTGGGTCGGAGTTTCTGGGGCCAACGTCCTGACTTTC. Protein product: CASSLWVGVSGANVLTF.

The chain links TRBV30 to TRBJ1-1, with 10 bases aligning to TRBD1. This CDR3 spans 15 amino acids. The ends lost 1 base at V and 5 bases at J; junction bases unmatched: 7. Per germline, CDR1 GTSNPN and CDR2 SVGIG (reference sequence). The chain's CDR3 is CAWSALGQGDTEAFF. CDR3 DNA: TGTGCCTGGAGTGCCCTTGGACAGGGGGATACTGAAGCTTTCTTT.

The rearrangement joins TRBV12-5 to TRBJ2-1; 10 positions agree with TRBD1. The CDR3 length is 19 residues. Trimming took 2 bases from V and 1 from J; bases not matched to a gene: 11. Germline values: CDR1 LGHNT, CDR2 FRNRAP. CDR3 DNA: TGTGCTAGTGGTTTGTTTACCGGGACAGGGGTTCGGTCCTACAATGAGCAGTTCTTC. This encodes CASGLFTGTGVRSYNEQFF. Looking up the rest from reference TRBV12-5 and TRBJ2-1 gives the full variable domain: DARVTQTPRHKVTEMGQEVTMRCQPILGHNTVFWYRQTMMQGLELLAYFRNRAPLDDSGMPKDRFSAEMPDATLATLKIQPSEPRDSAVYFCASGLFTGTGVRSYNEQFFGPGTRLTVL.

The DNA of the CDR3 is TGTGCCAGCAGTTCTTCTATCTGGGAGACCCAGTACTTC. This sequence encodes CASSSSIWETQYF. The rearrangement uses TRBV6-1 and TRBJ2-5; D gene uncertain. This CDR3 region has 13 residues. With 5 bases removed from V and 5 bases from J, the gap between germline ends came to 12 bases. Germline V gene sequence: CDR1 MNHNS, CDR2 SASEGT.

CDR3 residues: CATRLADSYEQYF. CDR3 nucleotide sequence: TGTGCCACACGACTAGCGGACTCCTACGAGCAGTACTTC. The chain employs TRBV6-6 and TRBJ2-7; 9 nucleotides agree with TRBD2. The ends lost 10 bases at V and 0 bases at J; junction bases unmatched: 4. The CDR3 contains 13 residues. The germline CDR1 and CDR2 sequences are MNHNY and SVGAGI (reference sequence).

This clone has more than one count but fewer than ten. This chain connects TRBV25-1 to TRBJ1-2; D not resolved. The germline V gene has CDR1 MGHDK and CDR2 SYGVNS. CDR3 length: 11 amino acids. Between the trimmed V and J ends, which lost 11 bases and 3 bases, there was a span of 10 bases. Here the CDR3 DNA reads TGTGCCTCGAGTCGAGACTATGGCTACACCTTC. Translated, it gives CASSRDYGYTF.

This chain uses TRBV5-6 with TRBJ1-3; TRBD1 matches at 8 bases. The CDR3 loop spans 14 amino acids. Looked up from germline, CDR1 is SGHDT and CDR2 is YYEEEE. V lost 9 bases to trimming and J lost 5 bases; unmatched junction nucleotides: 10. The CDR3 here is CATSTGQGRNTIYF. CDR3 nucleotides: TGTGCCACGAGCACCGGACAGGGCAGAAACACCATATATTTT.

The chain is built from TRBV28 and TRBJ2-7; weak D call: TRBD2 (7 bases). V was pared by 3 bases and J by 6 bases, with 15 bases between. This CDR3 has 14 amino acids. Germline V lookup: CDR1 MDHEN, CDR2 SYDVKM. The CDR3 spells CASSLQGGAGEQYF. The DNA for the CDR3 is TGTGCCAGCAGTTTGCAAGGGGGGGCGGGCGAGCAGTACTTC.

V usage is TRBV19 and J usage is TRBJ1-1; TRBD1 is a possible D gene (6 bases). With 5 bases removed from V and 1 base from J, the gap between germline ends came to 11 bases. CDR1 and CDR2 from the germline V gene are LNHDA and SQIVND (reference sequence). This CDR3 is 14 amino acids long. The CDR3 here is CASSSWGQNTEAFF. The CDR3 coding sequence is TGTGCCAGTAGTTCATGGGGACAGAACACTGAAGCTTTCTTT.